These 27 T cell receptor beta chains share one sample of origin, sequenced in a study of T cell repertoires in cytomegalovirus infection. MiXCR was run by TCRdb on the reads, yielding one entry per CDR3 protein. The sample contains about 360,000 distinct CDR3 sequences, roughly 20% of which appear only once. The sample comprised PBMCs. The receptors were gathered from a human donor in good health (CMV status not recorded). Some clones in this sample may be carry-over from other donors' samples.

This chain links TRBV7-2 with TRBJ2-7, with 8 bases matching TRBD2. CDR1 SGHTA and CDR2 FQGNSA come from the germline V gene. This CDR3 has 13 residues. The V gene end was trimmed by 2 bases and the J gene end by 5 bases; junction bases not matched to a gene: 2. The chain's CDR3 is CASSLSGGDEQYF. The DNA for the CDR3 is TGTGCCAGCAGCTTAAGCGGGGGCGACGAGCAGTACTTC.

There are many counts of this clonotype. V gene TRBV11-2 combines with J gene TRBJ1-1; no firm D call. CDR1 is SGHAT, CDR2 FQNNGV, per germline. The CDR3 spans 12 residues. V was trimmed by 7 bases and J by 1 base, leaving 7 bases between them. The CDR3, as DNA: TGTGCCAGCACCGTGGCGAACACTGAAGCTTTCTTT. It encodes CASTVANTEAFF.

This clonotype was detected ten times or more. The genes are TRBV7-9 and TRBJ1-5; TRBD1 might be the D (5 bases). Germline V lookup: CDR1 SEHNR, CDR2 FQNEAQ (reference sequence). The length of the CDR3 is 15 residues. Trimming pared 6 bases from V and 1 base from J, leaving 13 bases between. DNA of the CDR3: TGTGCCAGCAGTGGGGGGGGAGGAAGCAATCAGCCCCAGCATTTT. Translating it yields CASSGGGGSNQPQHF.

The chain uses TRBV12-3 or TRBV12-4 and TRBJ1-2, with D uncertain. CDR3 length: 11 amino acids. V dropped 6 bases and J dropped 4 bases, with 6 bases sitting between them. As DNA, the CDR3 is TGTGCCAGCAGGGACGCCTATGGCTACACCTTC. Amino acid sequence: CASRDAYGYTF.

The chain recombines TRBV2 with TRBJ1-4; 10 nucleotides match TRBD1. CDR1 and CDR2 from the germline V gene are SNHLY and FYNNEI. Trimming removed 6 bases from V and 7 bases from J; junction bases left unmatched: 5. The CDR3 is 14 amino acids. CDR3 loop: CASRMTGGPEKLFF. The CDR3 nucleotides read TGTGCCAGCAGGATGACAGGGGGCCCTGAAAAACTGTTTTTT.

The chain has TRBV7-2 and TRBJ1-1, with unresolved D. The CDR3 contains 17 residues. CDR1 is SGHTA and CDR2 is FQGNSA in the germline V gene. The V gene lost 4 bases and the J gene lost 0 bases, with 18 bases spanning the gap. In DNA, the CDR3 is TGTGCCAGCAGCTCCCCTCTTGGACCGGCTTTGAACACTGAAGCTTTCTTT. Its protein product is CASSSPLGPALNTEAFF.

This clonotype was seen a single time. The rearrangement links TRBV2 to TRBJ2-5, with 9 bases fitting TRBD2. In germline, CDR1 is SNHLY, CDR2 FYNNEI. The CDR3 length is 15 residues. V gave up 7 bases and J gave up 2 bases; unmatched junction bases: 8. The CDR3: CASNSAGGPQETQYF. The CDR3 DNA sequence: TGTGCCAGCAACTCAGCGGGGGGCCCTCAAGAGACCCAGTACTTC.

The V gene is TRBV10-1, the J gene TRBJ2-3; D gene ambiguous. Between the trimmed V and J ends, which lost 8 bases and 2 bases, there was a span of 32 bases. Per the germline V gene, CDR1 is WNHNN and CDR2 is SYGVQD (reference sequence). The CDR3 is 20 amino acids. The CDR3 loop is CASSARSPAALAGYTDTQYF. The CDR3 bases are TGCGCCAGCTCCGCCCGAAGTCCCGCCGCTCTGGCAGGCTACACAGATACGCAGTATTTT.

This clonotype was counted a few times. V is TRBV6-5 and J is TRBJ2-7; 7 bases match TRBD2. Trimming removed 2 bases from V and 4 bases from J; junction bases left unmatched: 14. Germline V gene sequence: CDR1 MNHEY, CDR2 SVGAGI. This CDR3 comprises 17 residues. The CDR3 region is CASSYPPRVGRTYEQYF. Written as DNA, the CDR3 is TGTGCCAGCAGTTACCCCCCCCGTGTCGGGAGGACGTACGAGCAGTACTTC.

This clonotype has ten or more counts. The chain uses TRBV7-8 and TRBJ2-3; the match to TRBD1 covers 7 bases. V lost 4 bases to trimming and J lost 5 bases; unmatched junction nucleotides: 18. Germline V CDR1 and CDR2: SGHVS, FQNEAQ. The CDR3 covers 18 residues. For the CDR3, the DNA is TGTGCCAGCAGCTCCAACCAACGGACAGGCCGCCTGCTAGATACGCAGTATTTT. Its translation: CASSSNQRTGRLLDTQYF.

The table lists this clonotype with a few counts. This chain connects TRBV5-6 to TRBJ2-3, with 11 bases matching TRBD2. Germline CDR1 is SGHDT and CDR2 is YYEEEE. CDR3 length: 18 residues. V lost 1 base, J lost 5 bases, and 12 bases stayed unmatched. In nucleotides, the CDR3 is TGTGCCAGCAGCTTGATTGCGGTTAGCGGGGGGGAGAGAGATACGCAGTATTTT. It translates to CASSLIAVSGGERDTQYF.

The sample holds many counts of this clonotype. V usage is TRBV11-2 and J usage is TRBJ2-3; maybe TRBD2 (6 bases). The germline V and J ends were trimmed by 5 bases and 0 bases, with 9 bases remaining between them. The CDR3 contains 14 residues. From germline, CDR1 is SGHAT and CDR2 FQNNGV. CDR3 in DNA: TGTGCCAGCAGCACAGGACTAAGCACAGATACGCAGTATTTT. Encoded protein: CASSTGLSTDTQYF.

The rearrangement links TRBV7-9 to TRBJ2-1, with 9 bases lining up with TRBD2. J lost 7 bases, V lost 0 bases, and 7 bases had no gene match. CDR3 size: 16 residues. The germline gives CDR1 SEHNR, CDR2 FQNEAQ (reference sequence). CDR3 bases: TGTGCCAGCAGCTTAGCGGGCGGGAGGGCCGGTAATGAGCAGTTCTTC. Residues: CASSLAGGRAGNEQFF.

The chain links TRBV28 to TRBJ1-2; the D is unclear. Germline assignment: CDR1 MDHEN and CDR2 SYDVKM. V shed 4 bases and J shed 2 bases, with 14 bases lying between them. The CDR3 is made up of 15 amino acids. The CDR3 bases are TGTGCCAGCAGTTCGATGGGAAGGCCGAACTATGGCTACACCTTC. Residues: CASSSMGRPNYGYTF.

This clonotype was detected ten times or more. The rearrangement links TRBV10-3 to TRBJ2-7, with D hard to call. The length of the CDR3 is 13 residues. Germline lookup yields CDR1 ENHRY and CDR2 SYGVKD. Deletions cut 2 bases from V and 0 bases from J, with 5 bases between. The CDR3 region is CAISEVNSYEQYF. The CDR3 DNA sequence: TGTGCCATCAGTGAGGTTAACTCCTACGAGCAGTACTTC.

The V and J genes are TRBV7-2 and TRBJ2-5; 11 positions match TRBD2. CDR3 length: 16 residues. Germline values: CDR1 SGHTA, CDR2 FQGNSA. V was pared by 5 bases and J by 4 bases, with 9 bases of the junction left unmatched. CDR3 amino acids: CASSIRLAGLSETQYF. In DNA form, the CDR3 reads TGTGCCAGCAGCATAAGACTAGCGGGGCTGTCAGAGACCCAGTACTTC.

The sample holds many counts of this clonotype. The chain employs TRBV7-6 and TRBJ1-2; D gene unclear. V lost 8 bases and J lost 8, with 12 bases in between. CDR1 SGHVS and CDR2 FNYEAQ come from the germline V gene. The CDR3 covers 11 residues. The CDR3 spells CASGGDGGYTF. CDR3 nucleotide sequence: TGTGCCAGCGGCGGTGATGGGGGCTACACCTTC.

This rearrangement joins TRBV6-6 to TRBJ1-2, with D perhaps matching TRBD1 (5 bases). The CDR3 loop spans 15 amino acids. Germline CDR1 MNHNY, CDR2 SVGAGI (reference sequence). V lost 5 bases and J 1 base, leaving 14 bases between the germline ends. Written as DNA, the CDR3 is TGTGCCAGCAGTCCCCGGGGGGGGAGTAACTATGGCTACACCTTC. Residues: CASSPRGGSNYGYTF.

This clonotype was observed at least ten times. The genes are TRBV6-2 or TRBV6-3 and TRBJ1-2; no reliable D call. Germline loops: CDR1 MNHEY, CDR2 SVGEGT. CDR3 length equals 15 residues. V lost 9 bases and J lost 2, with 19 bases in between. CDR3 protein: CASQRSQLLNYGYTF. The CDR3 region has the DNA TGTGCCAGTCAACGGAGCCAGCTGCTAAACTATGGCTACACCTTC.

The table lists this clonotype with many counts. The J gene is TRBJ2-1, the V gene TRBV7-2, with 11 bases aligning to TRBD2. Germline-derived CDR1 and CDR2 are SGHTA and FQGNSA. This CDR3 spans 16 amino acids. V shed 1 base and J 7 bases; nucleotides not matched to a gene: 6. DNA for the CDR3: TGTGCCAGCAGCTTAGTAGCACTAGCGGGAGCTAATGAGCAGTTCTTC. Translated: CASSLVALAGANEQFF. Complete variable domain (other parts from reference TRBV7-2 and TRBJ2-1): GAGVSQSPSNKVTEKGKDVELRCDPISGHTALYWYRQSLGQGLEFLIYFQGNSAPDKSGLPSDRFSAERTGGSVSTLTIQRTQQEDSAVYLCASSLVALAGANEQFFGPGTRLTVL.

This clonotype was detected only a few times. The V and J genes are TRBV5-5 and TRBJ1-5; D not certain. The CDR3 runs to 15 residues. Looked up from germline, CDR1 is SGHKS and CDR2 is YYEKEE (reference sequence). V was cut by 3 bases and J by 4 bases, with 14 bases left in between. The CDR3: CASSWVVGKNQPQHF. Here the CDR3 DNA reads TGTGCCAGCAGCTGGGTCGTGGGGAAAAATCAGCCCCAGCATTTT.

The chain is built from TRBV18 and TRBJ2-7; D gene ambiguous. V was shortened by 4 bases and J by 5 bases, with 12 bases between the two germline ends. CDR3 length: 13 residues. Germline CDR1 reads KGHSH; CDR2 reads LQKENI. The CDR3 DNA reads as TGTGCCAGCTCACGGGCTCCCCGGGACGAGCAGTACTTC. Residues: CASSRAPRDEQYF.

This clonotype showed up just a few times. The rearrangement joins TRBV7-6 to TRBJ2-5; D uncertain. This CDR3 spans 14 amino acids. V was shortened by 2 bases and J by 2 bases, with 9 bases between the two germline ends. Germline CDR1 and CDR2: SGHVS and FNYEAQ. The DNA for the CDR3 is TGTGCCAGCAGCTTAAGGGCAGAGCAAGAGACCCAGTACTTC. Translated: CASSLRAEQETQYF.

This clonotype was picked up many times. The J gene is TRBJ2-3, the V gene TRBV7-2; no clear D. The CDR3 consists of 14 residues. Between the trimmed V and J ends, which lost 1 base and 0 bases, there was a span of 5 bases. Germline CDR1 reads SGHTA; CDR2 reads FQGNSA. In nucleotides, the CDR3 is TGTGCCAGCAGCTTAGTCGCCAGCACAGATACGCAGTATTTT. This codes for CASSLVASTDTQYF.

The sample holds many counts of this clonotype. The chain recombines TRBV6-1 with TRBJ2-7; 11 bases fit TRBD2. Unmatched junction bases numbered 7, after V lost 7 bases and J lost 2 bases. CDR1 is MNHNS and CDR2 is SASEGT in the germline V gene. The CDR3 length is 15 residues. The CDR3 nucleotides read TGTGCCAGCAACTTAGCGGGAGGGCACACCTACGAGCAGTACTTC. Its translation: CASNLAGGHTYEQYF.

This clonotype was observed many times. The CDR3 sequence is CASSTRLAGGMNEQYF. The CDR3 DNA reads as TGTGCCAGCAGTACCCGACTAGCGGGAGGTATGAACGAGCAGTACTTC. The chain uses TRBV6-2 or TRBV6-3 and TRBJ2-7; 13 bases match TRBD2. V trimming: 5 bases; J trimming: 5 bases; junction bases outside the gene matches: 9. The CDR3 runs to 16 residues. The germline V gene encodes CDR1 MNHEY and CDR2 SVGEGT.

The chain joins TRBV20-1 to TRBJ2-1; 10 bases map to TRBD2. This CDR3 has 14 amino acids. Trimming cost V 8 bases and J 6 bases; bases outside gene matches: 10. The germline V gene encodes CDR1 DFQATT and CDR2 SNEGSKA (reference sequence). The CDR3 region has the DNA TGCAGTTCGGATCGGCTAGCGGGGGCCAATGAGCAGTTCTTC. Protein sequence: CSSDRLAGANEQFF.